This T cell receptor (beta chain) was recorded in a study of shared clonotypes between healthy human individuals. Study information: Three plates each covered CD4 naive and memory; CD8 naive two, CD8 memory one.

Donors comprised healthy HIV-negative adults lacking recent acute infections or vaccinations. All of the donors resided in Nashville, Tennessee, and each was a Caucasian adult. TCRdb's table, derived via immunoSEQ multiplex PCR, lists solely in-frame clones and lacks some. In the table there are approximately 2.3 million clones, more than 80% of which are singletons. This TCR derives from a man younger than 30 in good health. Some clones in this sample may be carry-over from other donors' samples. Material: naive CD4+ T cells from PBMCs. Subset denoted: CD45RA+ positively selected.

Here the CDR3 DNA reads TGTGCCAGCTCGCCCTGGCGGAGCACAGATACGCAGTATTTT. Its translation is CASSPWRSTDTQYF. J is TRBJ2-3 and V is TRBV18; no definite D call. Trimming shortened V by 6 bases and J by 0 bases, and 10 bases separated the two germline ends. The germline V gene has CDR1 KGHSH and CDR2 LQKENI. The CDR3 sequence is 14 residues long.